Below, 7 T cell receptor beta chains from the same sample are listed, as sequenced in a study of cytomegalovirus exposure and HLA in healthy donors. The PCR had 60 Vbeta and 13 Jbeta primers. Produced via immunoSEQ multiplex PCR; TCRdb's table is partial and in-frame only. The profile shows fewer than 250,000 clones, roughly 84% of them singletons. Material: PBMCs. The source is a girl aged 5-17 years in good health and CMV-seronegative.

V gene TRBV7-3 combines with J gene TRBJ2-1, with 8 bases fitting TRBD2. The germline CDR1 and CDR2 sequences are SGHTA and FQGTGA. The CDR3 covers 15 residues. The V segment lost 2 bases and the J segment 2 bases; nucleotides outside the gene matches: 2. The chain's CDR3 is CASSLDGGAYNEQFF. CDR3 DNA sequence: TGTGCCAGCAGCTTAGACGGGGGGGCCTACAATGAGCAGTTCTTC.

The gene calls are TRBV6-4 and TRBJ2-1; 9 bases are a match to TRBD2. Germline CDR1 and CDR2: MRHNA and SNTAGT. There are 15 residues in the CDR3. With 3 bases clipped from V and 7 bases from J, the junction kept 7 bases outside the gene matches. DNA of the CDR3: TGTGCCAGCAGTGAGGGGCTAGCGGGGTATAATGAGCAGTTCTTC. Protein product: CASSEGLAGYNEQFF.

The chain recombines TRBV9 with TRBJ2-3; no clear D. The CDR3 totals 15 residues. V was cut by 0 bases and J by 0 bases, with 8 bases left in between. Germline V lookup: CDR1 SGDLS, CDR2 YYNGEE. CDR3 sequence (DNA): TGTGCCAGCAGCGTAGATATGTCTAGCACAGATACGCAGTATTTT. Amino acid sequence: CASSVDMSSTDTQYF.

The CDR3 sequence is CASSLVSRATYEQYF. CDR3 in DNA: TGTGCCAGCAGCCTAGTAAGCAGGGCAACCTACGAGCAGTACTTC. This chain uses TRBV27 with TRBJ2-7; TRBD1 is a possible D gene (5 bases). The ends were cut back, 6 bases at V and 2 bases at J, with 17 bases in the middle. The CDR3 loop spans 15 amino acids. The germline V gene has CDR1 MNHEY and CDR2 SMNVEV (reference sequence).

This clone was recorded once. The J gene is TRBJ1-2, the V gene TRBV5-4; D call uncertain. The CDR3 extends over 13 amino acids. The germline V and J ends were trimmed by 2 bases and 3 bases, with 8 bases remaining between them. CDR1 SGHNT and CDR2 YYREEE come from the germline V gene (reference sequence). CDR3 in amino acids: CASSFDRYYGYTF. DNA of the CDR3: TGTGCCAGCAGCTTCGATCGGTACTATGGCTACACCTTC.

This clone was seen once. V is TRBV7-2 and J is TRBJ1-5; D unclear. The ends were cut back, 4 bases at V and 2 bases at J, with 6 bases in the middle. Germline assignment: CDR1 SGHTA and CDR2 FQGNSA. The CDR3 has 13 residues. The chain's CDR3 is CASSSRGNQPQHF. The CDR3, as DNA: TGTGCCAGCAGCTCCCGAGGCAATCAGCCCCAGCATTTT.

The chain couples TRBV10-1 to TRBJ2-2; D not resolved. V was cut by 4 bases and J by 1 base, with 13 bases left in between. The CDR3 covers 16 residues. CDR1 and CDR2 from the germline V gene are WNHNN and SYGVQD (reference sequence). This CDR3 reads CASSAKRHQNTGELFF. The CDR3 coding sequence is TGCGCCAGCAGTGCTAAACGACATCAGAACACCGGGGAGCTGTTTTTT.